A selection of T cell receptor beta chains follows, all from one sample in a study of T cell repertoires in cytomegalovirus infection. These receptors have no known antigen. TCRdb re-analysed the reads in MiXCR, keeping a single row per CDR3 protein. The table shows approximately 990,000 distinct CDR3 sequences, with about a third occurring only once. Sequenced here: cultured CD8+ T cells from PBMCs, sampled from culture after CMV antigen stimulation. These receptors were obtained from a human donor in good health (CMV status not recorded). Some clones in this sample may be carry-over from other donors' samples. CDR3s leave out the opening cysteine and the closing phenylalanine or tryptophan.

j_call v_call cdr3_aa
TRBJ2-5 TRBV11-2 ASSLDGWGQVPQGTQY
TRBJ1-1 TRBV27 ASSLWAGMNTEAF
TRBJ1-1 TRBV5-1 ASSLGQGYVVNTEAF
TRBJ2-5 TRBV2 ASSELAGSQETQY
TRBJ2-7 TRBV6-2/TRBV6-3 ASSPRDYEQY
TRBJ2-3 TRBV5-4 ASSTPFGEGETDTQY
TRBJ2-3 TRBV10-1 ASSERRGGLDTQY
TRBJ2-7 TRBV4-1 ASSQEAGVVYEQY
TRBJ1-6 TRBV25-1 ASSDTMDRRYSPLH
TRBJ2-1 TRBV7-7 ASSRSGAGAYNEQF
TRBJ2-1 TRBV5-1 ASSSSSSGGSYNEQF
TRBJ1-6 TRBV15 ATSRDRVGGSPLH
TRBJ1-4 TRBV28 ASSLPLRTATNEKLF
TRBJ1-6 TRBV2 ASSDPGQGSNSPLH
TRBJ2-2 TRBV7-8 ASRGRSGGNTGELF
TRBJ1-1 TRBV7-9 ASSDSRGSEAF
TRBJ2-5 TRBV7-9 ASSFGGTGEETQY
TRBJ1-1 TRBV19 AGSIDSNAEAF
TRBJ2-7 TRBV6-6 ASSPARGGLYEQY
TRBJ2-3 TRBV28 ASSLQRGDTQY
TRBJ2-3 TRBV7-6 ASSLGPGTTDTQY
TRBJ1-1 TRBV20-1 SARDLVMNTEAF
TRBJ1-2 TRBV12-3/TRBV12-4 ASSYGRISNYGYT
TRBJ1-4 TRBV12-3/TRBV12-4 ASREADMREKLF